These 2 T cell receptor beta chains came from one sample sequenced in a study of T cells in Graves' hyperthyroidism and ophthalmopathy. The source material, RNA transcripts, was used to amplify TCR beta CDR3 regions. HTBI primers were employed in a first-round RT-PCR of the TCR CDR3. TCRdb passed the multiplex PCR reads through MiXCR, listing each CDR3 protein once. The sample holds hundreds of thousands of distinct CDR3 sequences, 22% seen once. Sequenced: blood. These TCRs come from a man between 25 and 39 years old with Graves' ophthalmopathy.

The rearrangement links TRBV28 to TRBJ1-4; D not resolved. V was clipped by 6 bases and J by 4 bases, with 6 bases between them. In germline, CDR1 is MDHEN, CDR2 SYDVKM. The CDR3 has 12 amino acids. CDR3 DNA: TGTGCCAGCAGAATCCTTAATGAAAAACTGTTTTTT. As protein: CASRILNEKLFF.

CDR3 DNA sequence: TGTGCCACCAGTGGGTCCGGAGGAAGCAATCAGCCCCAGCATTTT. It codes for CATSGSGGSNQPQHF. The rearrangement links TRBV24-1 to TRBJ1-5; no firm D call. Germline CDR1 KGHDR, CDR2 SFDVKD. The CDR3 covers 15 residues. Trimming removed 5 bases from V and 1 base from J, with 11 bases in between.